The 2 T cell receptor beta chains below come from one sample, sequenced in a study of tumor and adjacent non-tumor tissue in lung cancer. The library came from three nested PCR rounds adapted from ARM-PCR protocols. TCRdb reprocessed the multiplex PCR reads via MiXCR and lists one record per CDR3 protein. The sample includes 65,000 to 90,000 distinct CDR3 sequences, 75% to 90% of them seen just once. The template was RNA from unsorted bulk tissue. Sequencing was performed on lung tumor tissue. All receptors derive from a woman aged 50 to 60 with non-small cell lung cancer.

Comments on this clonotype: One junction end disagrees with the germline gene, perhaps due to a read error. This rearrangement joins TRBV6-5 to TRBJ2-1; D might be TRBD1 (5 bases). Germline V gives CDR1 MNHEY, CDR2 SVGAGI. The length of the CDR3 is 16 residues. DNA for the CDR3: TGTGCTAGCAGTTACTCTTCCGGACATGGATACAATGAGCAGTTCTTC. Translating it yields CASSYSSGHGYNEQFF.

A word on this clonotype: The germline gene is not matched at one end of the junction; a read error may be the cause. V is TRBV12-3 or TRBV12-4 and J is TRBJ2-3; D gene ambiguous. The CDR3 totals 14 residues. The CDR3 region is CASRPNPITDTQYF. CDR3 DNA sequence: TGTGCAAGCAGACCTAACCCGATCACAGATACGCAATATTTT.